The entry below gives a single TCR beta chain sequence along with its context. The sample is drawn from a study of blood T cell repertoires in COVID-19. Across the whole study: Italy, Spain and the United States were the sources of the convalescent and acute COVID-19 samples. PBMCs, B-cell-depleted T cells, or T cells provided the cDNA or gDNA that made up the material.

Authors' analysis steps: Using reference gene primer amplification, nucleated cell counts were estimated. Profiling relied on immunoSEQ multiplex PCR, and the TCRdb table lists in-frame clones only, not all of them. From that table come the V and J calls and clone size; the DNA was used to work out D and trimming. The data show approximately 180,000 clones, around 80% seen once. The V gene end was trimmed by 5 bases and the J gene end by 5 bases; junction bases not matched to a gene: 11. This CDR3 spans 16 amino acids. Germline assignment: CDR1 SGHVS and CDR2 FNYEAQ. The receptor was isolated from a woman in her thirties or forties with COVID-19, enrolled during active disease. The sequencing input was peripheral blood. The V call is TRBV7-6, the J call TRBJ2-1; 8 bases are shared with TRBD2. CDR3 in amino acids: CASSVNVAGLNNEQFF. Written as DNA, the CDR3 is TGTGCCAGCAGCGTAAATGTAGCGGGGCTTAACAATGAGCAGTTCTTC.